This is a list of T cell receptor beta chains from one sample in a study of T cell repertoires in cytomegalovirus infection. TCRdb re-analysed the reads in MiXCR, keeping a single row per CDR3 protein. There are a few hundred thousand distinct CDR3 sequences in the sample; under 25% occur only once, and around 20% lies in the top ten. These receptors are not linked to any known antigen. The starting material was cultured PBMCs, obtained from culture after CMV antigen stimulation. The source of these receptors is a human donor in good health (CMV status not recorded). Some clones in this sample may be carry-over from other donors' samples. CDR3s include the opening cysteine and the closing phenylalanine or tryptophan. The D gene is left open where the match is weak. A row's size may be missing; if present it is once, few, many or a size class.

NA TRBJ2-1 TRBV3-1 NA CASSRALPSYNEQFF TGTGCCAGCAGCAGGGCCCTCCCCTCCTACAATGAGCAGTTCTTC
NA TRBJ1-1 TRBV7-2 many CASSLGGGRVTEAFF TGTGCCAGCAGCTTAGGGGGCGGGAGGGTCACTGAAGCTTTCTTT
TRBD2 TRBJ2-1 TRBV7-6 NA CASSFREGSEEQFF TGTGCCAGCAGCTTCAGGGAGGGGAGCGAAGAGCAGTTCTTC
TRBD2 TRBJ2-1 TRBV7-6 many CASSSNLGLAGLNEQFF TGTGCCAGCAGCTCAAACCTTGGACTAGCGGGACTCAATGAGCAGTTCTTC
NA TRBJ1-1 TRBV4-2 many CASSQNAYNDRNTEAFF TGTGCCAGCAGCCAAAACGCTTACAATGACCGGAACACTGAAGCTTTCTTT
TRBD2 TRBJ2-7 TRBV6-2/TRBV6-3 NA CASSPTSGIREQYF TGTGCCAGCAGCCCCACGAGCGGGATTCGCGAGCAGTACTTC
NA TRBJ1-1 TRBV27 few CASSPSLGITEAFF TGTGCCAGCAGTCCAAGTTTGGGGATCACTGAAGCTTTCTTT
TRBD1 TRBJ2-1 TRBV11-2 many CASSLLGGRGRGNEQFF TGTGCCAGCAGCTTATTAGGGGGAAGGGGGCGCGGAAATGAGCAGTTCTTC
NA TRBJ2-2 TRBV28 NA CAGQTANTGELFF TGTGCCGGTCAGACAGCCAACACCGGGGAGCTGTTTTTT
NA TRBJ2-7 TRBV6-6 few CASSYSRSRGGGEQYF TGTGCCAGCAGTTACTCGCGTAGCAGGGGAGGAGGCGAGCAGTACTTC
TRBD2 TRBJ2-6 TRBV20-1 NA CSARDFSGAGANVLTF TGCAGTGCTAGAGATTTCAGCGGGGCTGGGGCCAACGTCCTGACTTTC
NA TRBJ2-7 TRBV7-8 many CATTMGIGNEQYF TGTGCCACGACTATGGGGATTGGAAACGAGCAGTACTTC
TRBD2 TRBJ2-1 TRBV7-7 many CASSLDGRAMEQFF TGTGCTAGCAGCTTGGACGGGAGGGCCATGGAGCAGTTCTTC
NA TRBJ2-5 TRBV7-2 many CASSFARGQRKQETQYF TGTGCCAGCAGCTTCGCCAGGGGCCAAAGAAAGCAAGAGACCCAGTACTTC
NA TRBJ1-2 TRBV28 many CASSLNPFGQGTNYGYTF TGTGCCAGCAGTTTAAACCCCTTCGGGCAGGGTACTAACTATGGCTACACCTTC
NA TRBJ1-1 TRBV7-9 few CASRSQGTEAFF TGTGCCAGCAGGAGCCAGGGCACTGAAGCTTTCTTT
TRBD2 TRBJ2-7 TRBV7-2 NA CASSPPLAGGREQYF TGTGCCAGCAGCCCTCCACTAGCGGGAGGTCGGGAGCAGTACTTC
NA TRBJ2-1 TRBV28 few CASSGLGTLRDNEQFF TGTGCCAGCAGTGGCCTAGGAACGCTAAGAGACAATGAGCAGTTCTTC
NA TRBJ2-1 TRBV25-1 many CASSELYRHNEQFF TGTGCCAGCAGTGAACTTTACAGACACAATGAGCAGTTCTTC
NA TRBJ1-2 TRBV9 NA CASSVAGGGKGYGYTF TGTGCCAGCAGCGTAGCAGGCGGGGGCAAGGGCTATGGCTACACCTTC
NA TRBJ2-5 TRBV12-3/TRBV12-4 few CASSTGLQTQYF TGTGCCAGCAGTACGGGACTCCAGACCCAGTACTTC
TRBD1 TRBJ1-5 TRBV12-3/TRBV12-4 NA CASSGTGPQHF TGTGCCAGCTCAGGGACAGGGCCCCAGCATTTT
NA TRBJ2-7 TRBV28 few CASSFLHEQYF TGTGCCAGCAGTTTCCTCCACGAGCAGTACTTC
TRBD2 TRBJ2-3 TRBV7-8 many CASSLKGLAEHTQYF TGTGCCAGCAGCCTAAAGGGACTAGCGGAACATACGCAGTATTTT
NA TRBJ1-2 TRBV9 few CASSSPIAGADEGDYGYTF TGTGCCAGCAGCTCCCCGATTGCGGGGGCGGATGAAGGAGACTATGGCTACACCTTC
TRBD1 TRBJ2-2 TRBV6-2/TRBV6-3 many CASKIGTGDTGELFF TGTGCCAGCAAGATCGGGACAGGGGATACCGGGGAGCTGTTTTTT
NA TRBJ2-7 TRBV7-2 many CASSEISGSYEQYF TGTGCCAGCAGCGAGATTAGCGGTTCCTACGAGCAGTACTTC
TRBD1 TRBJ1-4 TRBV19 few CASTEGQGGEKLFF TGTGCCAGTACTGAAGGACAGGGAGGTGAAAAACTGTTTTTT
TRBD2 TRBJ2-2 TRBV7-2 many CASSLGLAGGSTGELFF TGTGCCAGCAGCCTAGGACTAGCGGGAGGAAGCACCGGGGAGCTGTTTTTT
NA TRBJ2-5 TRBV5-1 few CASSLRGVGETQYF TGCGCCAGCAGCTTGCGCGGAGTGGGGGAGACCCAGTACTTC
NA TRBJ2-1 TRBV19 few CASSFLDTKSYNEQFF TGTGCCAGTAGTTTCCTGGACACTAAATCCTACAATGAGCAGTTCTTC
TRBD1 TRBJ1-4 TRBV6-6 few CASSRAGTGAANEKLFF TGTGCCAGCAGCCGGGCCGGTACAGGGGCCGCTAATGAAAAACTGTTTTTT
NA TRBJ2-6 TRBV12-3/TRBV12-4 many CASSYSLGANVLTF TGTGCCAGCAGTTACAGTTTGGGGGCCAACGTCCTGACTTTC
NA TRBJ1-1 TRBV12-3/TRBV12-4 many CASSFFGGVGTEAFF TGTGCCAGCAGTTTCTTCGGGGGGGTTGGGACTGAAGCTTTCTTT
TRBD1 TRBJ1-2 TRBV7-2 NA CASSLRTTGGYGYTF TGTGCCAGCAGCTTACGCACCACAGGGGGCTATGGCTACACCTTC
NA TRBJ1-2 TRBV28 NA CASSLPGFFYGYTF TGTGCCAGCAGTTTACCAGGGTTCTTCTATGGCTACACCTTC
NA TRBJ1-6 TRBV5-8 many CASSLSSGGNSPLHF TGTGCCAGCAGCTTATCCTCGGGGGGTAATTCACCCCTCCACTTT